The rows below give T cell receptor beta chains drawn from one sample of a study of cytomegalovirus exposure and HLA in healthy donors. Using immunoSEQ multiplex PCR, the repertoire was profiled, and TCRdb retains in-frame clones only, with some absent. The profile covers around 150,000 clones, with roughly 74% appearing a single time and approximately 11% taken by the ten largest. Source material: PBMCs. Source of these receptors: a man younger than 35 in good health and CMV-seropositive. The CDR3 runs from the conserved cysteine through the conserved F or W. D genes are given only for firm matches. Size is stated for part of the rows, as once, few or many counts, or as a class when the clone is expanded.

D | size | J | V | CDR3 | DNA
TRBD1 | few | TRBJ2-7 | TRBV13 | CASSPRSGDRGDEQYF | TGTGCCAGCAGCCCCCGTAGTGGGGACAGGGGGGACGAGCAGTACTTC
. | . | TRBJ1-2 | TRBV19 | CASNPSSGGGGYTF | TGTGCCAGTAACCCCTCATCTGGGGGGGGTGGCTACACCTTC
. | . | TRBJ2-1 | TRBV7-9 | CASSLTATPNEQFF | TGTGCCAGCAGCTTAACAGCAACCCCCAATGAGCAGTTCTTC
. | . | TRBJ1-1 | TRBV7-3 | CASSELGGNTEAFF | TGTGCCAGCAGCGAACTCGGGGGGAACACTGAAGCTTTCTTT
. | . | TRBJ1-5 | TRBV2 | CATRGPGVNQPQHF | TGTGCCACCCGAGGCCCAGGGGTTAATCAGCCCCAGCATTTT
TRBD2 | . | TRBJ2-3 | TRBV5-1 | CASSISGGITDTQYF | TGCGCCAGCAGCATTAGCGGGGGAATCACAGATACGCAGTATTTT
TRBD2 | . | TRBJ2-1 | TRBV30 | CAWSGLGLAGVGSYNEQFF | TGTGCCTGGAGTGGACTGGGACTAGCGGGAGTGGGGTCCTACAATGAGCAGTTCTTC
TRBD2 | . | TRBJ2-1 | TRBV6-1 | CASRPGGGITQFF | TGTGCCAGCAGGCCCGGGGGGGGTATCACCCAGTTCTTC
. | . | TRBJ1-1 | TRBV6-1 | CASTYRGESTEAFF | TGTGCCAGCACCTACCGGGGGGAGAGCACTGAAGCTTTCTTT
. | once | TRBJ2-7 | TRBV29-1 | CSVSTPNEQYF | TGCAGCGTTTCAACACCCAACGAGCAGTACTTC
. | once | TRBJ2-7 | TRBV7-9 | CASSLSGTKRYEQYF | TGTGCCAGCAGCTTAAGCGGGACAAAACGCTACGAGCAGTACTTC
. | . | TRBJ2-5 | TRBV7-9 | CASSSGGETQYF | TGTGCCAGCAGCTCAGGGGGGGAGACCCAGTACTTC
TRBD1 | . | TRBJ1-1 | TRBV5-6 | CASSTPRLTGGNTEAFF | TGTGCCAGCAGCACTCCTAGGTTGACAGGGGGGAACACTGAAGCTTTCTTT
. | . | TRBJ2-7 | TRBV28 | CASSLGTSYEQYF | TGTGCCAGCAGTTTAGGGACTTCGTACGAGCAGTACTTC
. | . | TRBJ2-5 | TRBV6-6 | CASSLVLTGETQYF | TGTGCCAGCAGTTTGGTGCTTACGGGAGAGACCCAGTACTTC
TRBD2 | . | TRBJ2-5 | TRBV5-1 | CASRTSGSGETQYF | TGCGCCAGCAGAACCAGCGGGAGCGGGGAGACCCAGTACTTC
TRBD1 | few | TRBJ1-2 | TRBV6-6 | CASSPTGDYGYTF | TGTGCCAGCAGTCCTACAGGGGACTATGGCTACACCTTC
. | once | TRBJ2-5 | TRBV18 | CASSPHNGETQYF | TGTGCCAGCTCACCACATAACGGGGAGACCCAGTACTTC
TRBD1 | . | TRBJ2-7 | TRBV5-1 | CASSLGGWGQGMTYEQYF | TGCGCCAGCAGCTTGGGTGGGTGGGGACAGGGGATGACCTACGAGCAGTACTTC
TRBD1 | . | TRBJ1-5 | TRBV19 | CASKDRVGSSNQPQHF | TGTGCCAGCAAGGACAGGGTGGGGAGCTCCAATCAGCCCCAGCATTTT
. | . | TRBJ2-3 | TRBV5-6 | CASSRSYSTDTQYF | TGTGCCAGCAGCCGCTCCTATAGCACAGATACGCAGTATTTT
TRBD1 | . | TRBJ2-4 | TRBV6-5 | CASSYRTGVTKNIQYF | TGTGCCAGCAGTTACCGGACAGGGGTAACCAAAAACATTCAGTACTTC
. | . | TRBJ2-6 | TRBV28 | CASSPTPLGANVLTF | TGTGCCAGCAGCCCGACTCCGCTCGGGGCCAACGTCCTGACTTTC
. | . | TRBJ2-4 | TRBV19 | CASSTQGSAKNIQYF | TGTGCCAGTAGTACACAGGGTTCAGCCAAAAACATTCAGTACTTC
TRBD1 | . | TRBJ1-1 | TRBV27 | CASSFLTGPRNTEAFF | TGTGCCAGCAGTTTTCTGACAGGGCCGAGGAACACTGAAGCTTTCTTT
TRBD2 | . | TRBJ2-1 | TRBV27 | CASSVARTSENNEQFF | TGTGCCAGCAGTGTAGCTCGGACTAGCGAAAACAATGAGCAGTTCTTC
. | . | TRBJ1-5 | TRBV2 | CASQDSTSNQPQHF | TGTGCCAGCCAGGACAGTACTAGCAATCAGCCCCAGCATTTT
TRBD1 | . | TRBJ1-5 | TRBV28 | CASSPSDRVIKPQHF | TGTGCCAGCAGCCCGTCGGACAGGGTTATTAAGCCCCAGCATTTT
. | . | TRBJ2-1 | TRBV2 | CASSVQRTNEQFF | TGTGCCAGCAGTGTCCAGCGAACCAATGAGCAGTTCTTC
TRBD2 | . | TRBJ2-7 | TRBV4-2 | CASSPTSGSSYEQYF | TGTGCCAGCAGCCCGACTAGCGGGAGCTCCTACGAGCAGTACTTC
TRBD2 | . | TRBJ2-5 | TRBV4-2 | CASSSNREVETQYF | TGTGCCAGCAGCTCAAACCGGGAGGTGGAGACCCAGTACTTC
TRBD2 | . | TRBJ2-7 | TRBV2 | CASSDLGTSETYEQYF | TGTGCCAGCAGTGATTTGGGGACTAGCGAAACCTACGAGCAGTACTTC
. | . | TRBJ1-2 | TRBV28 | CASSPLELQVYGYTF | TGTGCCAGCAGTCCTTTAGAATTACAGGTCTATGGCTACACCTTC
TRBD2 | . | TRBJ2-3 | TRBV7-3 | CASSSEPGLDLDTQYF | TGTGCCAGCAGCTCCGAGCCGGGACTAGATTTAGATACGCAGTATTTT
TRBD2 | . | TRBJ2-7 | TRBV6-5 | CASSSPGGSSYEQYF | TGTGCCAGCAGTTCTCCGGGCGGGAGCTCCTACGAGCAGTACTTC
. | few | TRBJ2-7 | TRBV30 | CAWSSGRGNDEQYF | TGTGCCTGGAGTAGTGGCAGGGGAAACGACGAGCAGTACTTC
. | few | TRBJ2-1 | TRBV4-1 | CASSHYTSHAGSNEGQFF | TGCGCCAGCAGCCATTATACTTCCCACGCGGGATCTAATGAAGGGCAGTTCTTC
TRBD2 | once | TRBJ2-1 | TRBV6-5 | CASRLAGVNEQFF | TGTGCCAGCAGACTAGCGGGAGTAAATGAGCAGTTCTTC